The rows below give T cell receptor beta chains drawn from one sample of a study of T cells in Graves' hyperthyroidism and ophthalmopathy. TCRdb reanalysed the multiplex PCR reads using MiXCR and keeps one entry per CDR3 protein. Seen here are roughly 500,000 distinct CDR3 sequences, approximately 48% observed once, and the top ten hold about 40%. Sequenced sample: peripheral blood or thyroid tissue (not recorded which). These receptors were obtained from an adult woman with Graves' disease, either hyperthyroidism or ophthalmopathy (not recorded which). The CDR3 runs from the conserved cysteine through the conserved F or W. Fields, in order: J gene, V gene, clone size, D gene, CDR3 protein, CDR3 DNA. The D gene is left open where the match is weak. The listing skips clone size in some rows; elsewhere it reads once, few, many or a size class.

>TRBJ2-3|TRBV19|-|-
CASSMGGRVQQYF
TGTGCCAGTAGTATGGGGGGTCGAGTACAGCAGTATTTT
>TRBJ1-1|TRBV12-3/TRBV12-4|once|TRBD1
CASRQGAMTEAFF
TGTGCCAGCCGACAGGGGGCCATGACTGAAGCTTTCTTT
>TRBJ2-7|TRBV7-9|few|-
CASSLDWQGGDEQYF
TGTGCCAGCAGCTTAGATTGGCAGGGAGGCGACGAGCAGTACTTC
>TRBJ2-2|TRBV10-3|-|-
CAISPGELFF
TGTGCCATCAGTCCAGGGGAGCTGTTTTTT
>TRBJ2-5|TRBV7-2|-|TRBD2
CASSPGGRTQYF
TGTGCCAGCAGCCCGGGGGGGAGGACCCAGTACTTC
>TRBJ2-7|TRBV5-1|many|-
CASSLEGLSALEQYF
TGCGCCAGCAGCTTGGAAGGACTATCCGCCCTCGAGCAGTACTTC
>TRBJ1-5|TRBV20-1|-|-
CSARSGSSFQPQHF
TGCAGTGCTAGAAGCGGGAGCTCCTTTCAGCCCCAGCATTTT
>TRBJ2-7|TRBV29-1|-|-
CSVEGRAGKQYF
TGCAGCGTTGAAGGGAGAGCAGGAAAGCAGTACTTC
>TRBJ1-2|TRBV5-1|-|-
CASSLAGRGGYTF
TGCGCCAGCAGCTTGGCCGGCAGGGGTGGCTACACCTTC
>TRBJ1-1|TRBV12-3/TRBV12-4|-|TRBD1
CASSPRTGIYTEAFF
TGTGCCAGCAGTCCAAGGACAGGGATATACACTGAAGCTTTCTTT
>TRBJ2-5|TRBV4-1|-|-
CASSQDVGSAIETQYF
TGCGCCAGCAGCCAAGATGTCGGGTCGGCCATTGAGACCCAGTACTTC
>TRBJ1-5|TRBV18|few|-
CASSLIANSNQPQHF
TGTGCCAGCTCACTTATAGCAAATAGCAATCAGCCCCAGCATTTT
>TRBJ1-1|TRBV10-1|few|-
CASSEVLNTEAFF
TGCGCCAGCAGTGAGGTTTTGAACACTGAAGCTTTCTTT
>TRBJ1-4|TRBV3-1|-|-
CASSQGLNEKLFF
TGTGCCAGCAGCCAAGGGCTTAATGAAAAACTGTTTTTT
>TRBJ1-1|TRBV6-5|many|TRBD1
CASSSIQGGGNTEAFF
TGTGCCAGCAGTTCGATACAGGGGGGTGGGAACACTGAAGCTTTCTTT
>TRBJ2-2|TRBV10-3|few|-
CAISARDGNTGELFF
TGTGCCATCAGTGCCCGGGACGGAAACACCGGGGAGCTGTTTTTT
>TRBJ1-1|TRBV13|many|-
CASSLFDSSREAFF
TGTGCCAGCAGCTTGTTCGACAGTTCCAGGGAAGCTTTCTTT
>TRBJ1-3|TRBV12-3/TRBV12-4|few|-
CASSLWSERAGNTIYF
TGTGCCAGCAGTTTATGGTCGGAAAGAGCTGGAAACACCATATATTTT
>TRBJ1-2|TRBV10-3|-|-
CAISEEYRTGRYTF
TGTGCCATCAGTGAGGAATATAGGACCGGTCGGTACACCTTC
>TRBJ2-7|TRBV7-6|once|-
CASSQIGQGGYEQYF
TGTGCCAGCAGTCAAATTGGTCAGGGGGGTTACGAGCAGTACTTC
>TRBJ1-1|TRBV29-1|-|-
CSVEVYMNTEAFF
TGCAGCGTTGAAGTCTACATGAACACTGAAGCTTTCTTT
>TRBJ1-1|TRBV20-1|once|-
CSATTYRYF
TGCAGTGCTACCACCTACAGGTACTTT
>TRBJ1-2|TRBV6-6|many|-
CASSYRRYPYGYTF
TGTGCCAGCAGTTACCGCAGGTACCCTTATGGCTACACCTTC
>TRBJ1-2|TRBV7-2|many|-
CASSLWDGTPNYGYTF
TGTGCCAGCAGCTTATGGGACGGGACACCTAACTATGGCTACACCTTC
>TRBJ1-3|TRBV4-1|many|TRBD1
CASSQGQGFGNTIYF
TGCGCCAGCAGCCAAGGACAGGGTTTCGGAAACACCATATATTTT